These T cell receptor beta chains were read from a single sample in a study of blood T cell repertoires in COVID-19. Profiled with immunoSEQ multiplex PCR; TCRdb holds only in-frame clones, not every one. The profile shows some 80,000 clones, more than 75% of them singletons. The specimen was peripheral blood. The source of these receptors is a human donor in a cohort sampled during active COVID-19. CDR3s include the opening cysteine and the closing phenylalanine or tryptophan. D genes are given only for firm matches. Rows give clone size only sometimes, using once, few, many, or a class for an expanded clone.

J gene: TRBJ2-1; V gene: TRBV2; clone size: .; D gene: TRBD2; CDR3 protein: CASSDTNIWGLADEQFF; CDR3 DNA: TGTGCCAGCAGTGACACGAATATCTGGGGACTAGCTGATGAGCAGTTCTTC
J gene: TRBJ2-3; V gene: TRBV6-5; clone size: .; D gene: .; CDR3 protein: CASSLRKDTQYF; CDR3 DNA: TGTGCCAGTAGCTTAAGGAAAGATACGCAGTATTTT
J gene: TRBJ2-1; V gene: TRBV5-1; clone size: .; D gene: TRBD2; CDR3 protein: CASSSTPTSGGANEQFF; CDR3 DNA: TGCGCCAGCAGCTCTACTCCTACTAGCGGGGGGGCCAATGAGCAGTTCTTC
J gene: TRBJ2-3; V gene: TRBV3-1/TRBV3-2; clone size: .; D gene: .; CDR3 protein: CASMGWGGETDTQYF; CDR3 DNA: TGTGCCAGCATGGGATGGGGCGGGGAAACAGATACGCAGTATTTT
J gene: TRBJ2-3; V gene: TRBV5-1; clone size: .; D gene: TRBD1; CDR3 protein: CASSMGQGADTQYF; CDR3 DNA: TGCGCCAGCAGCATGGGACAGGGTGCAGATACGCAGTATTTT
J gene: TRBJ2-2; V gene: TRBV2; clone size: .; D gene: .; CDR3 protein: CASSDRGIGELFF; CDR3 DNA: TGTGCCAGCAGTGACAGGGGAATCGGGGAGCTGTTTTTT
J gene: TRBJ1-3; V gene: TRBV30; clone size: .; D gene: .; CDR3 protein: CAWRPGTTGNTIYF; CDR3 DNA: TGTGCCTGGAGGCCCGGGACAACTGGAAACACCATATATTTT
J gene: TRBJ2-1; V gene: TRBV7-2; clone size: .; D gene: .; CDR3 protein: CASSLGPSAGEQFF; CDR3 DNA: TGTGCCAGCAGCTTAGGGCCTAGCGCCGGTGAGCAGTTCTTC
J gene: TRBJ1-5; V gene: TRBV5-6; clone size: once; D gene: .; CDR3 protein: CASSPGQWPNQPQHF; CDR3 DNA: TGTGCCAGCAGCCCAGGACAGTGGCCGAATCAGCCCCAGCATTTT
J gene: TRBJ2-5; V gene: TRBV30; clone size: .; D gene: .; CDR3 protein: CAWSLSGETQYF; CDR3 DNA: TGTGCCTGGAGCTTATCGGGAGAGACCCAGTACTTC
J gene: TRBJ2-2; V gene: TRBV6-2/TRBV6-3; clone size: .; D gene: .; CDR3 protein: CASSGDIKGELFF; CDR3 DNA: TGTGCCAGCAGCGGGGACATAAAGGGGGAGCTGTTTTTT
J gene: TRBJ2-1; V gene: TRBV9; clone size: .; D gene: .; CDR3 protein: CASSVGVSGFYNEQFF; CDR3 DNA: TGTGCCAGCAGCGTAGGGGTTAGCGGCTTCTACAATGAGCAGTTCTTC
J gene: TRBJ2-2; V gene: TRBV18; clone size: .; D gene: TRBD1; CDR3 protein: CASSPRWDRGTGELFF; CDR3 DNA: TGTGCCAGCTCACCGCGATGGGACAGGGGGACCGGGGAGCTGTTTTTT
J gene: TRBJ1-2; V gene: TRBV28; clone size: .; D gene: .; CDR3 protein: CASSLMGTGNYGYTF; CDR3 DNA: TGTGCCAGCAGTTTAATGGGAACAGGGAACTATGGCTACACCTTC
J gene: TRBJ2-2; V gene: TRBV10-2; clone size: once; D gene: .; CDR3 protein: CASRGTGGVTGELFF; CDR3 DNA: TGCGCCAGCCGGGGTACAGGGGGGGTCACCGGGGAGCTGTTTTTT
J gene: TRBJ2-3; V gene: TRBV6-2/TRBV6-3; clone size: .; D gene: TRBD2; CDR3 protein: CASSYPRTSGSVDTQYF; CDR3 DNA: TGTGCCAGCAGTTACCCTCGGACTAGCGGGTCGGTAGATACGCAGTATTTT
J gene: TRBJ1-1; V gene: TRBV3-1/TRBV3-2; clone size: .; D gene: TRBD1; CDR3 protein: CASSRPGGGAEAFF; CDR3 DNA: TGTGCCAGCAGCCGGCCGGGAGGGGGCGCTGAAGCTTTCTTT
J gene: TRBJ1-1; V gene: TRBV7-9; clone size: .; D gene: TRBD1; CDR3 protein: CASSPGDRGNTEAFF; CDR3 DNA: TGTGCCAGCAGCCCCGGGGACAGGGGGAACACTGAAGCTTTCTTT
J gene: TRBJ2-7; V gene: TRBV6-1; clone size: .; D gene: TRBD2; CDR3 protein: CASSGTTGTSGRAREQYF; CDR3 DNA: TGTGCCAGCAGTGGTACAACCGGGACTAGCGGGAGGGCCAGGGAGCAGTACTTC
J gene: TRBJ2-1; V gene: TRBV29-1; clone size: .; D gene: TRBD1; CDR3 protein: CSVRRGFSYNEQFF; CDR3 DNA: TGCAGCGTTCGCAGGGGGTTCTCCTACAATGAGCAGTTCTTC
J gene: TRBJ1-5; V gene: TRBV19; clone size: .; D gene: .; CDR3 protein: CASSIRGREGQPQHF; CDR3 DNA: TGTGCCAGTAGTATCAGGGGCCGTGAGGGGCAGCCCCAGCATTTT
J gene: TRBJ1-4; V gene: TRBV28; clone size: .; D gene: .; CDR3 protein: CASSLRRQSPNEKLFF; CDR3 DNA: TGTGCCAGCAGTTTACGCCGACAGAGTCCTAATGAAAAACTGTTTTTT
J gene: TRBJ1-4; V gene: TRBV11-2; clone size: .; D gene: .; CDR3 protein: CASSFSSGEKLFF; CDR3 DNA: TGTGCCAGCAGCTTTTCCTCGGGGGAAAAACTGTTTTTT
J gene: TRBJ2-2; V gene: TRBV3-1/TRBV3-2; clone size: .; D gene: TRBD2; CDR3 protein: CASSQRGRAAGELFF; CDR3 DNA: TGTGCCAGCAGCCAGAGAGGGAGGGCTGCCGGGGAGCTGTTTTTT
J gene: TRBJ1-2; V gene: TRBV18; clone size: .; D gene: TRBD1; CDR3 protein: CASSRRSVEGAPPKDYGYTF; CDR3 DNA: TGTGCCAGCTCGCGTCGTTCGGTCGAGGGGGCGCCCCCGAAGGACTATGGCTACACCTTC
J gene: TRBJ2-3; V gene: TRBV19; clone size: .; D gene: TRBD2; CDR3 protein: CASTRSGPWRDTQYF; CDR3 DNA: TGTGCCAGTACCCGTAGCGGGCCTTGGCGGGATACGCAGTATTTT
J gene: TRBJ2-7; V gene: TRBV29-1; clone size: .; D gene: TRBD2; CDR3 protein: CSVASREGEQYF; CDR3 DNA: TGCAGCGTTGCTTCCAGGGAGGGCGAGCAGTACTTC
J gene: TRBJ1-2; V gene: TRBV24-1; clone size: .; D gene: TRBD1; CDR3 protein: CATSDPTGFGYTF; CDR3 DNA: TGTGCCACCAGTGATCCGACAGGGTTTGGCTACACCTTC
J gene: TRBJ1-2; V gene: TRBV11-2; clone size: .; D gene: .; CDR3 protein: CASTRELESYGYTF; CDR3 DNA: TGTGCCAGCACCCGGGAGTTGGAGTCCTATGGCTACACCTTC
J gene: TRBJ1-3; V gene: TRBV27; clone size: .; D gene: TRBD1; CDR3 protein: CASSRDRSSGNTIYF; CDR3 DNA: TGTGCCAGCAGCCGGGACAGGAGCTCTGGAAACACCATATATTTT
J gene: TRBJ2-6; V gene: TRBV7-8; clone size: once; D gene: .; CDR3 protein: CASSLTGSGANVLTF; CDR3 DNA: TGTGCCAGCAGCTTAACGGGCTCTGGGGCCAACGTCCTGACTTTC
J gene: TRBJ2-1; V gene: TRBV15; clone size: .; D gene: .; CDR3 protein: CATSREGFPYNEQFF; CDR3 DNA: TGTGCCACCAGCCGGGAAGGATTCCCATACAATGAGCAGTTCTTC
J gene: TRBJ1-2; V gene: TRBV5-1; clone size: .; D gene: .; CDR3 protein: CASSGRAGGANYGYTF; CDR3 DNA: TGCGCCAGCAGCGGCAGGGCAGGCGGAGCTAACTATGGCTACACCTTC
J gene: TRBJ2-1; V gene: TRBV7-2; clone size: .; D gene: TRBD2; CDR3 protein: CASSLGLAGTPLYNEQFF; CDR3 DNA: TGTGCCAGCAGCCTAGGACTAGCGGGGACACCCCTCTACAATGAGCAGTTCTTC
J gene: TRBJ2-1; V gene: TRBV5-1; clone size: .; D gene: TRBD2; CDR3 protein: CASSLYSGNINNEQFF; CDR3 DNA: TGCGCCAGCAGCCTGTATAGCGGGAATATAAACAATGAGCAGTTCTTC
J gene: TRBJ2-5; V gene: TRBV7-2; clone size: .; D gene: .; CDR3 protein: CASSRDRYQETQYF; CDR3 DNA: TGTGCCAGCAGTCGCGACAGGTACCAAGAGACCCAGTACTTC
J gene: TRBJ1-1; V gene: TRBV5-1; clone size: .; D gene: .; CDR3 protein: CASSLSGRAFF; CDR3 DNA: TGCGCCAGCAGCTTGTCTGGGCGAGCTTTCTTT
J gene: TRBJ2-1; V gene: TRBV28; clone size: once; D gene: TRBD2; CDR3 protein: CASSPGLVGGEQFF; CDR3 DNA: TGTGCCAGCAGTCCAGGACTAGTCGGCGGAGAGCAGTTCTTC
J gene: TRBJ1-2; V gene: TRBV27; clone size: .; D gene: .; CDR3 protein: CASSLQGLARANYGYTF; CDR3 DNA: TGTGCCAGCAGTTTACAGGGATTGGCTAGAGCTAACTATGGCTACACCTTC
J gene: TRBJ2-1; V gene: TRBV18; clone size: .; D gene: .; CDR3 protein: CASQLTRDLRSYNEQFF; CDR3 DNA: TGTGCCAGCCAGCTCACCAGGGATTTGAGGTCCTACAATGAGCAGTTCTTC
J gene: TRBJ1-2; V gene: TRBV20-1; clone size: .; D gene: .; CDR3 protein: CSAKQGYGYTF; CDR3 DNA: TGCAGTGCAAAACAGGGTTATGGCTACACCTTC
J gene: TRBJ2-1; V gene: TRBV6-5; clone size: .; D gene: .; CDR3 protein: CASRPSEDNEQFF; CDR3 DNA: TGTGCCAGCAGACCTAGCGAAGACAATGAGCAGTTCTTC
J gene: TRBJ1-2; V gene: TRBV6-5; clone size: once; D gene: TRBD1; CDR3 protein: CASRGTGVHGYTF; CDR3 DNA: TGTGCCAGCAGGGGGACAGGGGTGCATGGCTACACCTTC
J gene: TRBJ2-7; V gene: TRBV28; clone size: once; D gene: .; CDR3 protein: CASSLRSPNEQYF; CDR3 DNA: TGTGCCAGCAGTTTGCGATCCCCCAACGAGCAGTACTTC
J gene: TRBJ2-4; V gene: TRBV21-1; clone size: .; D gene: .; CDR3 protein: CASSFAAGDIGNIQYF; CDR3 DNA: TGTGCCAGCAGCTTCGCTGCAGGGGATATTGGAAACATTCAGTACTTC
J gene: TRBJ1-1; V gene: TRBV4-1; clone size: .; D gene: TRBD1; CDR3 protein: CASSHFYRGTEAFF; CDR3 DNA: TGCGCCAGCAGCCACTTTTACAGGGGCACTGAAGCTTTCTTT
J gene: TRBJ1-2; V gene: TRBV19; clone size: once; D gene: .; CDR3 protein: CASGITRIYGYTF; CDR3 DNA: TGTGCCAGCGGAATCACCAGGATTTATGGCTACACCTTC
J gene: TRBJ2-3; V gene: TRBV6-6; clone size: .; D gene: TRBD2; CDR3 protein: CASSPSGSTDTQYF; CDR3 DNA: TGTGCCAGCAGTCCTAGCGGGAGTACAGATACGCAGTATTTT
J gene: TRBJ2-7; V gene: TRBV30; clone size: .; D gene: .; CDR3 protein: CAWSPKQVRTFTYEQYF; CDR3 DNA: TGTGCCTGGAGCCCAAAGCAGGTACGGACATTCACCTACGAGCAGTACTTC
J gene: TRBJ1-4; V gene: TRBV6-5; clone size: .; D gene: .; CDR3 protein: CASRGQSTNEKLFF; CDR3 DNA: TGTGCCAGCAGAGGACAGTCAACTAATGAAAAACTGTTTTTT
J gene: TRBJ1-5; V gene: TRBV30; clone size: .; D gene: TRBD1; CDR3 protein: CAWSIPGQGRQPQHF; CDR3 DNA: TGTGCCTGGAGTATCCCGGGACAGGGTCGTCAGCCCCAGCATTTT
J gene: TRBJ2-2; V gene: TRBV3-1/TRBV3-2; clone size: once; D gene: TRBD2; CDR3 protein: CASSRLAGPPRTGELFF; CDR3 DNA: TGTGCCAGCAGCCGACTAGCGGGGCCCCCGCGAACCGGGGAGCTGTTTTTT
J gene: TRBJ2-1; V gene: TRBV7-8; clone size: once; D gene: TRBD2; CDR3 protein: CASSLGGGGSEEQFF; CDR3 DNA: TGTGCCAGCAGCTTAGGTGGCGGGGGATCTGAGGAGCAGTTCTTC
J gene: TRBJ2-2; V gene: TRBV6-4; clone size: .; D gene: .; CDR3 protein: CASSDWAGGNTGELFF; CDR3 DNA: TGTGCCAGCAGTGATTGGGCCGGGGGAAACACCGGGGAGCTGTTTTTT
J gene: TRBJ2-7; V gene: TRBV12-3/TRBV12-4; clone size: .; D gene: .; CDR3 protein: CASSLSQGYEQYF; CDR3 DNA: TGTGCCAGCAGTTTAAGTCAGGGCTACGAGCAGTACTTC